These 2 T cell receptor beta chains originate from one sample sequenced in a study of T cells expressing NK-cell markers. From the 5' RACE reads, TCRdb lists one entry per CDR3 protein and no DNA. Its table lists about 550,000 distinct CDR3 sequences. The sample consisted of blood T cells: a sorted CD56 or NKG2C T cell subset, CD4+ or CD8+ T cells, or bulk PBMC T cells (not recorded which). Receptors were obtained from a man between 18 and 35 years old in good health.

This chain connects TRBV20-1 to TRBJ2-1; no DNA is available, so the TRBD1 call from TCRdb remains unchecked. There are 14 residues in the CDR3. From germline, CDR1 is DFQATT and CDR2 SNEGSKA (reference sequence). CDR3 in amino acids: CSADTGGRDNEQFF.

This chain links TRBV7-3 with TRBJ2-3; the D call from TCRdb, TRBD1, cannot be confirmed without DNA. Germline loops: CDR1 SGHTA, CDR2 FQGTGA. The CDR3 totals 15 residues. The chain's CDR3 is CASSLQGAYTDTQYF.